This T cell receptor beta chain was sequenced for a study of CD8 T cells in ankylosing spondylitis. General study points: Among TCR beta sequences, a motif of about 8 highly homologous variants appeared characteristic of ankylosing spondylitis blood. Prior literature has documented some motif variants in synovial fluid and blood from reactive arthritis.

The germline CDR1 and CDR2 sequences are MNHEY and SVGAGI. The CDR3 has 14 residues. Unmatched junction bases numbered 2, after V lost 2 bases and J lost 2 bases. This clonotype was recorded at least ten times. Its specificity is unknown. One entry per CDR3 protein, called by TCRdb with MiXCR from the 5' RACE reads. The sample carries 120,000 to 150,000 distinct CDR3 sequences, roughly 8.8% recorded once. This TCR was recovered from a male donor with ankylosing spondylitis. What was sequenced was synovial fluid, either unsorted or a sorted T cell fraction (not recorded which). J is TRBJ2-7 and V is TRBV6-5, with 8 bases aligning to TRBD2. The CDR3 region is CASSYRRGAYEQYF. CDR3 coding DNA: TGTGCCAGCAGTTACCGGCGGGGGGCCTACGAGCAGTACTTC.